This TCR beta chain was sequenced in a study of T cell responses to AZD1222 COVID-19 vaccine. CDR1 and CDR2 from the germline V gene are MNHNY and SVGAGI (reference sequence). The CDR3 runs 16 residues. Trimming removed 5 bases from V and 2 bases from J, with 17 bases in between. A word on this clone: The antigen is undetermined.

TCRdb's table, derived via immunoSEQ multiplex PCR, lists solely in-frame clones and lacks some. Of about 260,000 clones listed, 93% are singletons. Overall study findings and caveats: Two doses of AZD1222 preceded a rise in Spike-specific TCR breadth and depth. Nearly half of spike-specific TCRs reportedly target variant regions that are unmutated in the B.1.351 and B.1.1.7 variants. Baseline seropositivity characterized only 5 or 6 AZD1222 recipients. White British ancestry dominated among donors, who included more females, and clonal diversity was possibly underestimated.

This receptor was identified in an adult in good health. Sequencing was performed on peripheral blood, taken on day 0 of AZD1222 vaccination. The chain combines TRBV6-6 with TRBJ2-3; no definite D call. The CDR3 loop is CASSHHPVGLTDTQYF. The CDR3 coding sequence is TGTGCCAGCAGTCACCACCCAGTCGGCCTCACAGATACGCAGTATTTT.